This T cell receptor beta chain came from a study of shared clonotypes between healthy human individuals. CDR1 LNHDA and CDR2 SQIVND come from the germline V gene (reference sequence). V lost 5 bases and J 5 bases, leaving 18 bases between the germline ends. CDR3 size: 15 residues. Nashville, Tennessee was home to all donors, who were Caucasian adults. Profiled with immunoSEQ multiplex PCR; TCRdb holds only in-frame clones, not every one. The table lists about 560,000 clones, around three quarters of them singletons. Sequencing was done on a sample of PBMCs. The rearrangement links TRBV19 to TRBJ2-5, with a possible D match to TRBD2 (6 bases). This receptor was taken from a woman aged 40 to 50 in good health. Some clones in this sample may be carry-over from other donors' samples. CDR3 in DNA: TGTGCCAGTAGTCCAACTAGGGCTAGCGCGGAGACCCAGTACTTC. Protein sequence: CASSPTRASAETQYF.